This paragraph reports one T cell receptor beta chain. The source of the sample is a study of blood T cell repertoires in COVID-19. The CDR3 covers 15 residues. Germline V gene data show CDR1 as LNHDA and CDR2 as SQIVND (reference sequence). Trimming shortened V by 8 bases and J by 0 bases, and 11 bases separated the two germline ends. In the original workflow: Quantification of nucleated cells was approximated via reference gene primer amplification. Generated by immunoSEQ multiplex PCR, the TCRdb table keeps only in-frame clones and is missing some. V and J calls and clone size are as listed in that table; D and trimming were resolved from the DNA. The sample consists of about 280,000 clones, approximately 88% of them appearing once.

This chain links TRBV19 with TRBJ1-6; D unresolved. Specimen: PBMCs or T cells enriched from blood (not recorded which). The clonotype originates from a woman under 40 who had recovered from COVID-19. CDR3 in DNA: TGTGCCAGTGCCGCGACAATCTCCTATAATTCACCCCTCCACTTT. Residues: CASAATISYNSPLHF.